This T cell receptor beta chain is drawn from a study of cytomegalovirus exposure and HLA in healthy donors. Overall study context: Out of about 180 million T cells, an earlier analysis found 117 million unique TCR beta sequences in total. An early data release held approximately 85 million unique TCRs from HLA-typed donors. Study-level findings and limits: Several of the most significant clusters were apparently associated with common viral pathogens in a later analysis. Later analysis demonstrated an association between a missense DCLRE1C variant and TCR beta V- and J-gene trimming.

Comment on this clone: Its antigen is as yet unknown.

The trim removed 0 bases at V and 7 bases at J, leaving 3 bases unmatched. The CDR3 is 15 residues long. The germline V gene encodes CDR1 MGHRA and CDR2 YSYEKL. PCR involved 60 Vbeta and 13 Jbeta primers. Libraries were prepared by immunoSEQ multiplex PCR; TCRdb keeps only in-frame clonotypes and omits some of them. The table records around 140,000 clones, about 80% of them present only once. The chain couples TRBV4-1 to TRBJ1-6; 7 nucleotides align to TRBD1. This receptor was taken from a man in his forties in good health and CMV-seronegative. Sequenced input: PBMCs. CDR3 sequence: CASSQETGWNSPLHF. DNA for the CDR3: TGCGCCAGCAGCCAAGAGACAGGGTGGAATTCACCCCTCCACTTT.